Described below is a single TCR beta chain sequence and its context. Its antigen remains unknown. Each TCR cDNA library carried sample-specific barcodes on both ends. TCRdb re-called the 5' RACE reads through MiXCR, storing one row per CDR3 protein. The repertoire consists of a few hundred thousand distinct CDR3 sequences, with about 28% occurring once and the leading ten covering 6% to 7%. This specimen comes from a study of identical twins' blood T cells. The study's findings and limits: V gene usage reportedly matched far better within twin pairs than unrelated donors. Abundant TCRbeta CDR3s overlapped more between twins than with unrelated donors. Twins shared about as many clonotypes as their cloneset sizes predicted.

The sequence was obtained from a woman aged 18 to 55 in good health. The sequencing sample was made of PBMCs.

The CDR3 loop reads CASSTQGNEQFF. In DNA, the CDR3 is TGTGCCAGCAGCACGCAGGGCAATGAGCAGTTCTTC. The chain is built from TRBV5-6 and TRBJ2-1; perhaps TRBD1 as D (5 bases). Germline V lookup: CDR1 SGHDT, CDR2 YYEEEE. V was shortened by 4 bases and J by 6 bases, with 8 bases between the two germline ends. The CDR3 is 12 residues long.